These 10 T cell receptor beta chains were all obtained from the same sample, sequenced in a study of T-cell memory formation after mild COVID-19. One entry per CDR3 protein results from TCRdb running MiXCR on the 5' RACE reads. The table records under 250,000 distinct CDR3 sequences, more than 9% of them present only once. The sample taken for sequencing was PBMCs or a T cell subset sorted from them (not recorded which). All receptors come from a young man who had mild COVID-19 (a few samples of this study predate the infection). Cell type and time point are not known.

In this sample, this clonotype turned up many times. This sequence joins TRBV20-1 and TRBJ2-7; D ambiguous. Germline CDR1 is DFQATT and CDR2 is SNEGSKA (reference sequence). Trimming removed 2 bases from V and 0 bases from J, with 26 bases in between. CDR3 length: 19 amino acids. The CDR3: CSARLLRAGYAPSSYEQYV. CDR3 nucleotide sequence: TGCAGTGCTAGACTCCTTCGGGCCGGATACGCCCCGAGCTCCTACGAGCAGTACGTC.

The chain joins TRBV12-3 or TRBV12-4 to TRBJ1-2; 7 bases fit TRBD1. The CDR3 consists of 15 residues. The J segment lost 4 bases and the V segment lost 4 bases, leaving 9 bases of the junction unmatched. The CDR3 loop reads CASSSPEGALYGYTF. For the CDR3, the DNA is TGTGCCAGCAGTTCCCCAGAGGGGGCCCTCTATGGCTACACCTTC.

About this clonotype: At one boundary the junction diverges from the germline segment, which might be a read error. This chain connects TRBV18 to TRBJ2-3; TRBD1 is a possible D gene (5 bases). Germline V gene data show CDR1 as KGHSH and CDR2 as LQKENI. The length of the CDR3 is 16 residues. The CDR3, as DNA: TGTGCCAGCTCACCTCAGGGCCCCGTTGCGCCAGATACGCTGTATTTT. Residues: CASSPQGPVAPDTLYF.

This clonotype rates as medium-sized. The J gene is TRBJ2-1, the V gene TRBV7-2; D is undetermined. The germline V gene has CDR1 SGHTA and CDR2 FQGNSA. This CDR3 region has 16 residues. The V end lost 2 bases, the J end lost 0 bases, and 11 bases lay between the germline ends. This chain's CDR3 is CASSLLGTSSYNEQFF. In DNA, the CDR3 is TGTGCCAGCAGCTTATTAGGAACGAGCTCCTACAATGAGCAGTTCTTC.

This clonotype was seen a handful of times. The rearrangement uses TRBV9 and TRBJ2-3, with 11 bases that match TRBD2. The J segment lost 2 bases and the V segment lost 3 bases, leaving 5 bases of the junction unmatched. The germline CDR1 and CDR2 sequences are SGDLS and YYNGEE. The CDR3 runs 16 residues. The CDR3 sequence: CASSAVAGGNTDTQYF. For the CDR3, the DNA is TGTGCCAGCAGCGCAGTAGCGGGGGGGAACACAGATACGCAGTATTTT. Looking up the rest from reference TRBV9 and TRBJ2-3 gives the full variable domain: DSGVTQTPKHLITATGQRVTLRCSPRSGDLSVYWYQQSLDQGLQFLIQYYNGEERAKGNILERFSAQQFPDLHSELNLSSLELGDSALYFCASSAVAGGNTDTQYFGPGTRLTVL.

This clonotype was observed a handful of times. V is TRBV6-2 or TRBV6-3 and J is TRBJ2-1; D is possibly TRBD1 (5 bases). The germline V gene encodes CDR1 MNHEY and CDR2 SVGEGT. Deletions cut 0 bases from V and 7 bases from J, with 19 bases between. This CDR3 is built from 17 residues. In nucleotides, the CDR3 is TGTGCCAGCAGTTACTCGATTCCCGGCCAGGGAAGGAATGAGCAGTTCTTC. As protein: CASSYSIPGQGRNEQFF.

Comment on this clonotype: This could be a read error, since a much larger clone is one nucleotide away. The chain carries TRBV7-2 and TRBJ2-5; D is possibly TRBD2 (6 bases). V shed 8 bases and J shed 5 bases, with 15 bases lying between them. CDR1 and CDR2 from the germline V gene are SGHTA and FQGNSA. The CDR3 is 13 amino acids. This CDR3 reads CASGGNGGETQYF. The CDR3, as DNA: TGTGCCAGCGGGGGGAACGGGGGTGAGACCCAGTACTTC.

This clonotype occurred a few times. The chain recombines TRBV19 with TRBJ1-2; no reliable D call. This CDR3 comprises 13 residues. With 5 bases removed from V and 5 bases from J, the gap between germline ends came to 12 bases. Germline V gene data show CDR1 as LNHDA and CDR2 as SQIVND (reference sequence). The DNA of the CDR3 is TGTGCCAGTAGTTTCGACGGGGAATATGGCTACACCTTC. Its protein is CASSFDGEYGYTF.

V is TRBV10-2 and J is TRBJ2-5, with 7 bases lining up with TRBD2. Trimming cost V 8 bases and J 3 bases; bases outside gene matches: 3. This CDR3 comprises 12 residues. Germline V gene data show CDR1 as WSHSY and CDR2 as SAAADI. CDR3 coding DNA: TGCGCCAGCGGTGGGACTAAAGAGACCCAGTACTTC. Its protein is CASGGTKETQYF.

V is TRBV20-1 and J is TRBJ2-2, with D unclear. V was trimmed by 4 bases and J by 4 bases, leaving 10 bases between them. The CDR3 runs 13 residues. Germline CDR1 DFQATT, CDR2 SNEGSKA (reference sequence). For the CDR3, the DNA is TGCAGTGCTACAGTAGTTTCCACCGGGGAGCTGTTTTTT. Its protein product is CSATVVSTGELFF.